The next 13 T cell receptor beta chains were all read from a single sample in a study of blood T cells in healthy people across ages. Together with a sample-barcoded 5' primer, a J-beta primer mix was included in a second PCR lasting roughly 6 to 12 cycles. Using its own MiXCR run on the 5' RACE reads, TCRdb lists one record per CDR3 protein. The sample comprises some 1.5 million distinct CDR3 sequences, approximately 42% of which are singletons, and more than 4% rests with the top ten. What was sequenced was blood. Receptor source: a young woman in good health.

This chain connects TRBV5-6 to TRBJ2-3; D perhaps matches TRBD2 (5 bases). The CDR3 covers 16 residues. With 3 bases removed from V and 0 bases from J, the gap between germline ends came to 14 bases. The germline V gene has CDR1 SGHDT and CDR2 YYEEEE. The chain's CDR3 is CASSWEAEPSTDTQYF. In DNA form, the CDR3 reads TGTGCCAGCAGCTGGGAAGCGGAACCTAGCACAGATACGCAGTATTTT.

This clonotype came up a few times. The gene calls are TRBV28 and TRBJ2-3; tentatively, D is TRBD2 (6 bases). The ends were cut back, 9 bases at V and 2 bases at J, with 9 bases in the middle. The CDR3 loop spans 12 amino acids. Germline-derived CDR1 and CDR2 are MDHEN and SYDVKM. DNA for the CDR3: TGTGCCAGTCGGGGGAACACAGATACGCAGTATTTT. As protein: CASRGNTDTQYF. Variable domain in full (rest from reference TRBV28 and TRBJ2-3): DVKVTQSSRYLVKRTGEKVFLECVQDMDHENMFWYRQDPGLGLRLIYFSYDVKMKEKGDIPEGYSVSREKKERFSLILESASTNQTSMYLCASRGNTDTQYFGPGTRLTVL.

This clonotype has only a few counts. The V and J genes are TRBV10-2 and TRBJ2-6; D is unclear. Germline CDR1 WSHSY, CDR2 SAAADI. Trimming removed 2 bases at V and 0 bases at J, with 5 bases between. The CDR3 is made up of 15 amino acids. CDR3 DNA: TGCGCCAGCAGTGAGCTTCTCTCTGGGGCCAACGTCCTGACTTTC. It codes for CASSELLSGANVLTF.

The CDR3 nucleotides are TGTGCCAGCAGCCAAGCTTCCGGGTCACCCCTCCACTTT. Protein: CASSQASGSPLHF. The rearrangement links TRBV3-1 to TRBJ1-6; D is ambiguous. CDR3 size: 13 residues. Between the trimmed V and J ends, which lost 1 base and 10 bases, there was a span of 8 bases. Looked up from germline, CDR1 is LGHDT and CDR2 is YNNKEL (reference sequence).

This clonotype was detected only a few times. V gene TRBV29-1 combines with J gene TRBJ2-6, with TRBD1 matching 9 bases. Germline loops: CDR1 SQVTM, CDR2 ANQGSEA. This CDR3 has 18 residues. The junction had 13 bases not matched to a gene; V was cut back by 7 bases and J by 0 bases. The CDR3 region is CSAGSGTGRGSGANVLTF. The CDR3 bases are TGCAGCGCCGGTTCCGGGACAGGGAGAGGCTCTGGGGCCAACGTCCTGACTTTC.

The chain employs TRBV7-3 and TRBJ1-1; tentatively, D is TRBD1 (6 bases). V gave up 4 bases and J gave up 0 bases, with 12 bases separating them. Germline V gene sequence: CDR1 SGHTA, CDR2 FQGTGA. The CDR3 is 15 residues long. CDR3 nucleotide sequence: TGTGCCAGCAGCTCGGACAGTAACATGAACACTGAAGCTTTCTTT. This gives the protein CASSSDSNMNTEAFF.

V gene TRBV11-2 combines with J gene TRBJ2-5, with TRBD2 matching 9 bases. V was clipped by 1 base and J by 4 bases; unmatched bases: 16. Germline-derived CDR1 and CDR2 are SGHAT and FQNNGV. The CDR3 sequence is 19 residues long. CDR3 sequence (DNA): TGTGCCAGCAGCTTAGGGTTAGCGGGGGCTTCCACTGGACGAGAGACCCAGTACTTC. It specifies CASSLGLAGASTGRETQYF.

This clonotype turned up a few times. V usage is TRBV10-3 and J usage is TRBJ2-5; D is unclear. This CDR3 region has 13 residues. Germline-derived CDR1 and CDR2 are ENHRY and SYGVKD. Trimming pared 3 bases from V and 0 bases from J, leaving 5 bases between. The CDR3 here is CAISDQYQETQYF. CDR3 bases: TGTGCCATCAGTGACCAGTACCAAGAGACCCAGTACTTC.

V gene TRBV21-1 combines with J gene TRBJ2-7; the D call TRBD1 from the table was never checked on the DNA. TRBV21-1 is labeled a pseudogene. The CDR3 is 15 residues long. CDR3 region: CASSTGVEYSYEQYF. The CDR3 nucleotides are TGTGCCAGCAGTACAGGGGTTGAATACTCCTACGAGCAGTACTTC.

The rearrangement joins TRBV5-1 to TRBJ2-7; no reliable D call. The CDR3 is 16 residues long. The V end lost 7 bases, the J end lost 7 bases, and 27 bases lay between the germline ends. The germline CDR1 and CDR2 sequences are SGHRS and YFSETQ. The CDR3 DNA reads TGCGCCAGCTGCCCCCTAAGGCCAGATGTGGGTAATGAGCAGTACTTC. Its protein is CASCPLRPDVGNEQYF.

This clonotype was counted between two and nine times. The chain joins TRBV12-3 or TRBV12-4 to TRBJ2-4; D gene unclear. The CDR3 has 15 residues. V was clipped by 2 bases and J by 6 bases, with 14 bases between them. The CDR3 DNA reads as TGTGCCAGCAGTTTACTCCCAGGCTACGCAAACATTCAGTACTTC. This translates into CASSLLPGYANIQYF.

This clonotype was detected a few times. The chain links TRBV6-2 or TRBV6-3 to TRBJ2-1; tentative D call: TRBD1 (5 bases). The CDR3 has 14 residues. V was cut by 2 bases and J by 10 bases, with 15 bases left in between. Germline values: CDR1 MNHEY, CDR2 SVGEGT. The CDR3 reads CASSYNGRVLEQFF. In nucleotides, the CDR3 is TGTGCCAGCAGTTACAACGGCAGGGTTCTCGAGCAGTTCTTC.

The CDR3 sequence: CASSFGRQGPLNYGYTF. The DNA of the CDR3 is TGTGCCAGCAGCTTTGGAAGACAGGGGCCCCTTAACTATGGCTACACCTTC. The V gene is TRBV7-9, the J gene TRBJ1-2; 8 bases align to TRBD1. The CDR3 runs to 17 residues. Germline values: CDR1 SEHNR, CDR2 FQNEAQ (reference sequence). The ends lost 3 bases at V and 1 base at J; junction bases unmatched: 10.